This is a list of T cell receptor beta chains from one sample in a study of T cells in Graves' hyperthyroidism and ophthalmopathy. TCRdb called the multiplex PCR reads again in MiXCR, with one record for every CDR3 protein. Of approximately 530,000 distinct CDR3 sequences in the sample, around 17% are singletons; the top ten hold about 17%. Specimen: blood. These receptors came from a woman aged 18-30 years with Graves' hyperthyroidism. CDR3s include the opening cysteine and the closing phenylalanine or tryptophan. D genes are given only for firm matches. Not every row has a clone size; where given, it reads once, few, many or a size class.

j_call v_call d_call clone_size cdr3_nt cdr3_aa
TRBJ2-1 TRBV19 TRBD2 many TGTGCCAGTAGTGTGGGACTAGCGGACTACAATGAGCAGTTCTTC CASSVGLADYNEQFF
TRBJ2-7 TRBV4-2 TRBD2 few TGTGCCAGCAGCCAACCCCACAGCGGGGGGGCCGGTAGCTCCTACGAGCAGTACTTC CASSQPHSGGAGSSYEQYF
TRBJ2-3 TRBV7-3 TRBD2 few TGTGCCAGCAGCGCCCGGGGGGAGTACACAGATACGCAGTATTTT CASSARGEYTDTQYF
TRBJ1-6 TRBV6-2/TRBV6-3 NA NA TGTGCCAGTTGTGCAAACAGGGTACGGAATTCACCCCTCCACTTT CASCANRVRNSPLHF
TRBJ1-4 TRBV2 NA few TGTGCCAGCAGTAAAGACAGACCCAATGAAAAACTGTTTTTT CASSKDRPNEKLFF
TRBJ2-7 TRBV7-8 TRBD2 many TGTGCCAGCAGCGGACTAGCGCGCGGCTCCTACGAGCAGTACTTC CASSGLARGSYEQYF
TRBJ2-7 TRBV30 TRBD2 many TGTGCCTGGGGCGGGAGCTCCTACGAGCAGTACTTC CAWGGSSYEQYF
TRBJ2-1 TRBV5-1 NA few TGCGCCAGCAGCTTGGACAGACCTAGCTCCTACAATGAGCAGTTCTTC CASSLDRPSSYNEQFF
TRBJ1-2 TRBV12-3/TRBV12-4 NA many TGTGCCAGCGCCGCCGTACTGAACTATGGCTACACCTTC CASAAVLNYGYTF
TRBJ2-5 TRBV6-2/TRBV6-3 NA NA TGTGCCAGCAGTTACTATTTGCGAGAGACCCAGTACTTC CASSYYLRETQYF
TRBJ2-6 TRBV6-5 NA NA TGTGCCAGCAGTTATCAAGCGGGTTCTGGGGCCAACGTCCTGACTTTC CASSYQAGSGANVLTF
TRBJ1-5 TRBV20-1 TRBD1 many TGCAGTGCTTATGGACAGGCTGGGGAGCCCCAGCATTTT CSAYGQAGEPQHF
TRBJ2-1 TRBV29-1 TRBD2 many TGCAGCGTCGCGACTAGCGTCGATGAGCAGTTCTTC CSVATSVDEQFF
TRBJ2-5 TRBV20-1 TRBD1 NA TGCAGTGCTAGAGATAGTGGGGACAGCGGAGAGACCCAGTACTTC CSARDSGDSGETQYF
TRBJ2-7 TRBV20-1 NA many TGCAGTGCTAGATGGCAGAACTCCTACGAGCAGTACTTC CSARWQNSYEQYF
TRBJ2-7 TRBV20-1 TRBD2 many TGCAGTGCTCCCACCGGACTAGCGGGGGGTGGGGAGCAGTACTTC CSAPTGLAGGGEQYF
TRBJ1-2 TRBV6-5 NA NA TGTGCCAGCAGTTACTCGGAAGATACTAACTATGGCTACACCTTC CASSYSEDTNYGYTF
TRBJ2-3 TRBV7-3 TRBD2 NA TGTGCCAGCAGCCCCGAACCCGCTGGGGGGGCAGATACGCAGTATTTT CASSPEPAGGADTQYF
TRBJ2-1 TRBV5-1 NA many TGCGCCAGCAGCCCCCAGGGGAGACCGCGCTACAATGAGCAGTTCTTC CASSPQGRPRYNEQFF
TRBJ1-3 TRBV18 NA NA TGTGCCAGCTCAAAACGAGGGTCTGGTATGGCTGGAAACACCATATATTTT CASSKRGSGMAGNTIYF
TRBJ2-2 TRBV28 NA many TGTGCCAGCAGCCCCAAGAACACCGGGGAGCTGTTTTTT CASSPKNTGELFF
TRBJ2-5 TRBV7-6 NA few TGTGCCAGCAGCTTAGTTTTCCGGACCCAGTACTTC CASSLVFRTQYF
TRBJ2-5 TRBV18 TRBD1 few TGTGCCAGCTCACCCATGGGACAGGCGGCCCAGTACTTC CASSPMGQAAQYF
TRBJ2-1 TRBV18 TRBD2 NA TGTGCCGGCTCACTGACCGGGACTAGCTTCAATGAGCAGTTCTTC CAGSLTGTSFNEQFF
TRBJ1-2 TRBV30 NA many TGTGCCTGGAGTGTAGAGGGCCTTGGGGGAGGCTACACCTTC CAWSVEGLGGGYTF
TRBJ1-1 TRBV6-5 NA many TGTGCCAGCAGTTACCCCGGTTCAGAAGAAACTGAAGCTTTCTTT CASSYPGSEETEAFF
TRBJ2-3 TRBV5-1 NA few TGCGCCAGCAGCCAAACCGAGTGGGATACGCAGTATTTT CASSQTEWDTQYF
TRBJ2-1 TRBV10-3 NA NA TGTGCCATCAGTGAGTCAAGGGACAATGAGCAGTTCTTC CAISESRDNEQFF
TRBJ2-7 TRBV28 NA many TGTGCCAGCAGTTTCCCTAGAGGCTACGAGCAGTACTTC CASSFPRGYEQYF
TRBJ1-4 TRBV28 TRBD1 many TGTGCCAGCAGTTTATGGATGCAGGGGGCGGCTAATGAAAAACTGTTTTTT CASSLWMQGAANEKLFF
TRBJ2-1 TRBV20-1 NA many TGCAGTGCTCCGCTCTATAGCTCCTACAATGAGCAGTTCTTC CSAPLYSSYNEQFF
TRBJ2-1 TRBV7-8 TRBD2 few TGTGCCACCTCGGCGGGCGGGAGCATCCATGAGCAGTTCTTC CATSAGGSIHEQFF
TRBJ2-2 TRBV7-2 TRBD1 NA TGTGCCAGCAGCCAAGATGAGGGGGCCACCGGGGAGCTGTTTTTT CASSQDEGATGELFF
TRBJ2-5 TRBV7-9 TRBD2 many TGTGCCAGCAGCTTAGGCTGGGGGGGAGTATCTGCGGAGTACTTC CASSLGWGGVSAEYF
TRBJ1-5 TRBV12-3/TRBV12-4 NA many TGTGCCAGCAGTTTTCCCCATGGGCCCCAGCATTTT CASSFPHGPQHF
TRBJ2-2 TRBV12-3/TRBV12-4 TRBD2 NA TGTGCCAGCAGGGGGGGACTAGCGGAGAACACCGGGGAGCTGTTTTTT CASRGGLAENTGELFF
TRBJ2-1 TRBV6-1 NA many TGTGCCAGCACCCCCTTGGGGAGTGAGCAGTTCTTC CASTPLGSEQFF
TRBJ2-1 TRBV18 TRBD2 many TGTGCCAGCTCCCAAATAGCGGGAGCCCACAATGAGCAGTTCTTC CASSQIAGAHNEQFF
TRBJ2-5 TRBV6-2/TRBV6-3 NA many TGTGCCAGCAGTTATTTGGGCGTGGATGTCGAGACCCAGTACTTC CASSYLGVDVETQYF